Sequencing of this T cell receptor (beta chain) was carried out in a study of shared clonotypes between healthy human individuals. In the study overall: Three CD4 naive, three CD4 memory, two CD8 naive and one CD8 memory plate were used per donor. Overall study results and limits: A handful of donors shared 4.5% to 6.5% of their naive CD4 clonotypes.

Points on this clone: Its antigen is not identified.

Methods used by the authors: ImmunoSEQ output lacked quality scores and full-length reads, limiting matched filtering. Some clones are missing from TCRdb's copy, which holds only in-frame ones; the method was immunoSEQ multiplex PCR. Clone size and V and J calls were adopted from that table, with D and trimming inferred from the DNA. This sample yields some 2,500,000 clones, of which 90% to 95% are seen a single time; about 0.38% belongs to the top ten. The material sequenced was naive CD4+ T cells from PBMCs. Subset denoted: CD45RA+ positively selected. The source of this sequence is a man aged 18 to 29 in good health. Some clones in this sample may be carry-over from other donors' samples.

The CDR3 spells CASSFGDRTAAFF. The DNA of the CDR3 is TGCGCCAGCAGCTTCGGGGACAGGACGGCGGCTTTCTTT. This chain connects TRBV5-1 to TRBJ1-1; 8 positions match TRBD1. The CDR3 is 13 residues long. Looked up from germline, CDR1 is SGHRS and CDR2 is YFSETQ. Unmatched junction bases numbered 8, after V lost 2 bases and J lost 11 bases.